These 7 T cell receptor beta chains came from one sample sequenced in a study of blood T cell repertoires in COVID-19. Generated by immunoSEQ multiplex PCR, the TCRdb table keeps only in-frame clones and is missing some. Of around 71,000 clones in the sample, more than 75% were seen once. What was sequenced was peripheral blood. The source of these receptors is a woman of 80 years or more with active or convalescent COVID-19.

This CDR3 reads CASRFSGGYTGELFF. The CDR3 bases are TGTGCCAGCAGGTTTAGCGGGGGGTACACCGGGGAGCTGTTTTTT. The V call is TRBV6-5, the J call TRBJ2-2; 10 bases are shared with TRBD2. This CDR3 region has 15 residues. V lost 6 bases to trimming and J lost 3 bases; unmatched junction nucleotides: 4. Germline V gene data show CDR1 as MNHEY and CDR2 as SVGAGI.

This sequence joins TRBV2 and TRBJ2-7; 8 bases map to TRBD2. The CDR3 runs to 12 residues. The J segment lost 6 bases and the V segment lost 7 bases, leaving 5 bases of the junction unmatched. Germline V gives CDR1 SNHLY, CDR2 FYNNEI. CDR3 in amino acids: CASKGLAGEQYF. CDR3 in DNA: TGTGCCAGCAAAGGACTAGCAGGCGAGCAGTACTTC. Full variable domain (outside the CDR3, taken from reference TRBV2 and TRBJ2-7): EPEVTQTPSHQVTQMGQEVILRCVPISNHLYFYWYRQILGQKVEFLVSFYNNEISEKSEIFDDQFSVERPDGSNFTLKIRSTKLEDSAMYFCASKGLAGEQYFGPGTRLTVT.

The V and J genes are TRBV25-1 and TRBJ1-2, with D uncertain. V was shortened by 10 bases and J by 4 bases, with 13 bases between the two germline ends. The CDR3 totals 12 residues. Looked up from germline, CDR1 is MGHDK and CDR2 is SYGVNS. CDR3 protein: CATSGASYGYTF. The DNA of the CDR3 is TGTGCCACCTCGGGTGCGTCCTATGGCTACACCTTC.

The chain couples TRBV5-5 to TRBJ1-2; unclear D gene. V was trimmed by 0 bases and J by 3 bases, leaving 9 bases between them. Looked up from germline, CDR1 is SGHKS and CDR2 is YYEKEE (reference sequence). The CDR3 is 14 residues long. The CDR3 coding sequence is TGTGCCAGCAGCTTGGATTGGGAGTACTATGGCTACACCTTC. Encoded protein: CASSLDWEYYGYTF.

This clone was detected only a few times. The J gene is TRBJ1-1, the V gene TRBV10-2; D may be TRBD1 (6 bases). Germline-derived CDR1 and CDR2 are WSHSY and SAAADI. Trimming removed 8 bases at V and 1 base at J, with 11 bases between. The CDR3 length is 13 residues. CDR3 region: CASALGQNTEAFF. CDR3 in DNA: TGCGCCAGCGCACTGGGACAGAACACTGAAGCTTTCTTT.

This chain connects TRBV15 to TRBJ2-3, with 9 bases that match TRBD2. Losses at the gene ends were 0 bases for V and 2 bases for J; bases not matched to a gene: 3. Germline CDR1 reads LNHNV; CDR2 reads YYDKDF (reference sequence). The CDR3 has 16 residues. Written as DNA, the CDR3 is TGTGCCACCAGCAGAGACATAGCGGGGGTCACAGATACGCAGTATTTT. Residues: CATSRDIAGVTDTQYF.

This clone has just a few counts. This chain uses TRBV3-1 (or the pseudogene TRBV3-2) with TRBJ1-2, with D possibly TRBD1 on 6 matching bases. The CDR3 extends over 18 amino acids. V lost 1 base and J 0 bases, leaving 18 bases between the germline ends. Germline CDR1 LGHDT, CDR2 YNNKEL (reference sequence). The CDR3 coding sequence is TGTGCCAGCAGCCAAGGGGGGACATCCGAATTTCCTAACTATGGCTACACCTTC. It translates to CASSQGGTSEFPNYGYTF.